This T cell receptor beta chain was obtained from a study of control samples from healthy donors and cancer patients. Sequenced by immunoSEQ multiplex PCR; TCRdb stores in-frame clones only, minus some. The repertoire holds around 50,000 clones, with approximately 95% as singletons. The germline V gene has CDR1 SSHAT and CDR2 FNYEAQ (reference sequence). CDR3 length equals 12 residues. Concerning this clone: A read error may account for a junction end that differs from germline.

This sequence originates from a woman aged 25-40 years in good health. Sequencing was done on a sample of blood. This chain links TRBV7-7 with TRBJ2-2; 9 bases are a match to TRBD2. The CDR3 region has the DNA TGTGCTAGCAGCGGGGGGACCGGGGAGCTGTTTTTT. Encoded protein: CASSGGTGELFF.